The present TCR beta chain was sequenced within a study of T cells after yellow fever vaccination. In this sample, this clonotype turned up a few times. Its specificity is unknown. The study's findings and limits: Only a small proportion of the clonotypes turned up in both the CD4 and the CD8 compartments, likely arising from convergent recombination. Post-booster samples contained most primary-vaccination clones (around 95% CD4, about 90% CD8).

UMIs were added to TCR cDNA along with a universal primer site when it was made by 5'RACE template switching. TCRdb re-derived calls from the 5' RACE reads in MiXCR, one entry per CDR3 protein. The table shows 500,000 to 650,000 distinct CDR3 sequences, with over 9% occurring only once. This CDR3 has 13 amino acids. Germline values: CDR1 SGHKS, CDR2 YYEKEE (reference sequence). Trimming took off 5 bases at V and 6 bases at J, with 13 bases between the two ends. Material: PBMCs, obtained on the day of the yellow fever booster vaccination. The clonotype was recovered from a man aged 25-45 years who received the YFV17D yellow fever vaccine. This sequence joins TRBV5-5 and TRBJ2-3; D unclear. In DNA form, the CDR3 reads TGTGCCAGCAGTATGACCCCCCCCGATACGCAGTATTTT. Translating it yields CASSMTPPDTQYF.